This is a list of T cell receptor beta chains from one sample in a study of blood T cell repertoires in COVID-19. The assay was immunoSEQ multiplex PCR, and TCRdb's table has in-frame clones only and misses some. Seen here are 260,000 or so clones, about four fifths observed once, and the top ten hold around 7%. The specimen was peripheral blood. The receptors were sampled from a woman older than 75 with COVID-19, enrolled during active disease. CDR3s include the opening cysteine and the closing phenylalanine or tryptophan.

V gene: TRBV18; CDR3 protein: CASSPEMDTQYF
V gene: TRBV3-1/TRBV3-2; CDR3 protein: CASSQADTGEKGYTF
V gene: TRBV2; CDR3 protein: CASSPQTGLNQPQHF
V gene: TRBV6-6; CDR3 protein: CASSGRGSVNTEAFF
V gene: TRBV28; CDR3 protein: CASSRTGRTGNEQFF
V gene: TRBV24-1; CDR3 protein: CATSDWTSGKEDTQYF
V gene: TRBV19; CDR3 protein: CASSIRTAYGYTF
V gene: TRBV30; CDR3 protein: CATATEGRGNEKLFF
V gene: TRBV18; CDR3 protein: CASSPLGQEVYGYTF
V gene: TRBV2; CDR3 protein: CASNPQGSTDTQYF
V gene: TRBV7-3; CDR3 protein: CASSLMPTSGGTDTQYF